The 24 T cell receptor beta chains listed next were all sequenced from one sample in a study of monozygotic twins with cystic fibrosis. Clones were sequenced by immunoSEQ multiplex PCR, and TCRdb holds only the in-frame ones, with some missing. The sample holds some 26,000 clones, 85% to 95% seen once. The sample taken for sequencing was blood. Every receptor here comes from a girl aged 2 to 9 with cystic fibrosis.

The DNA of the CDR3 is TGTGCCAGCAGTTACTCGGGACAGGTGCCAAGAGAAAAACTGTTTTTT. This codes for CASSYSGQVPREKLFF. V usage is TRBV6-5 and J usage is TRBJ1-4, with 8 positions matching TRBD1. Germline loops: CDR1 MNHEY, CDR2 SVGAGI. This CDR3 is built from 16 residues. Trimming at V came to 0 bases and at J to 8 bases, leaving 8 bases not matched to a gene.

V usage is TRBV10-3 and J usage is TRBJ1-1; D is ambiguous. V was trimmed by 8 bases and J by 1 base, leaving 8 bases between them. The germline V gene encodes CDR1 ENHRY and CDR2 SYGVKD. This CDR3 is built from 12 residues. This CDR3 reads CAIAARNTEAFF. For the CDR3, the DNA is TGTGCCATCGCAGCGAGGAACACTGAAGCTTTCTTT.

This rearrangement joins TRBV2 to TRBJ1-2; D call uncertain. Germline lookup yields CDR1 SNHLY and CDR2 FYNNEI. This CDR3 is 16 amino acids long. V gave up 1 base and J gave up 4 bases, with 16 bases separating them. CDR3 region: CASSEVWQRGGYGYTF. The DNA for the CDR3 is TGTGCCAGCAGTGAAGTATGGCAGCGAGGCGGCTATGGCTACACCTTC.

CDR3 nucleotides: TGTGCCTGGAGTGTAGGACCCCGGTTCACAGATACGCAGTATTTT. It is translated as CAWSVGPRFTDTQYF. This rearrangement joins TRBV30 to TRBJ2-3, with D hard to call. The germline CDR1 and CDR2 sequences are GTSNPN and SVGIG (reference sequence). This CDR3 is built from 15 residues. Between the trimmed V and J ends, which lost 0 bases and 2 bases, there was a span of 12 bases.

This chain joins TRBV29-1 and TRBJ2-5, with TRBD1 identical over 7 bases. The CDR3 totals 16 residues. Germline trimming cut 5 bases from V and 1 base from J; bases unmatched to any gene: 13. Germline values: CDR1 SQVTM, CDR2 ANQGSEA. The chain's CDR3 is CSVTPKQGPLQETQYF. For the CDR3, the DNA is TGCAGCGTTACCCCCAAACAGGGGCCCCTCCAAGAGACCCAGTACTTC.

The J gene is TRBJ1-5, the V gene TRBV28, with a tentative D call TRBD1 (5 bases). Per germline, CDR1 MDHEN and CDR2 SYDVKM. CDR3 length: 15 residues. Trimming took off 6 bases at V and 0 bases at J, with 12 bases between the two ends. This CDR3 is CASRVGQVSNQPQHF. In DNA, the CDR3 is TGTGCCAGCAGGGTGGGGCAGGTTAGCAATCAGCCCCAGCATTTT.

This chain joins TRBV5-4 and TRBJ1-1; the D is unclear. Germline assignment: CDR1 SGHNT and CDR2 YYREEE (reference sequence). The CDR3 loop spans 13 amino acids. With 2 bases removed from V and 1 base from J, the gap between germline ends came to 6 bases. CDR3 residues: CASSFTENTEAFF. CDR3 nucleotides: TGTGCCAGCAGCTTCACAGAGAACACTGAAGCTTTCTTT.

This sequence joins TRBV7-9 and TRBJ1-1; the D gene is possibly TRBD1 (6 bases). V was pared by 6 bases and J by 6 bases, with 8 bases between. CDR1 is SEHNR and CDR2 is FQNEAQ in the germline V gene (reference sequence). The CDR3 contains 11 residues. In DNA, the CDR3 is TGTGCCAGCAGACGGACAGCTGAAGCTTTCTTT. Its protein product is CASRRTAEAFF.

This chain connects TRBV7-2 to TRBJ2-7; TRBD2 agrees at 11 bases. Germline values: CDR1 SGHTA, CDR2 FQGNSA. The V and J ends lost 5 bases and 1 base, in that order; junction bases with no gene match: 4. This CDR3 region has 15 residues. The CDR3 nucleotides read TGTGCCAGCAGCGCGTCTAGCGGGGGGTCCTACGAGCAGTACTTC. Protein sequence: CASSASSGGSYEQYF.

In this sample, this clone turned up once. The V call is TRBV7-8, the J call TRBJ1-1; D may be TRBD1 (6 bases). The germline V and J ends were trimmed by 5 bases and 10 bases, with 23 bases remaining between them. Germline assignment: CDR1 SGHVS and CDR2 FQNEAQ. The CDR3 totals 15 residues. The CDR3 DNA is TGTGCCAGCAGCCGTGGGACATACGAGGGGGTCCGAGCTTTCTTT. Translated, it gives CASSRGTYEGVRAFF.

The V call is TRBV19, the J call TRBJ1-5; perhaps TRBD1 as D (5 bases). The CDR3 is 15 residues long. Germline V lookup: CDR1 LNHDA, CDR2 SQIVND (reference sequence). With 5 bases removed from V and 7 bases from J, the gap between germline ends came to 18 bases. Here the CDR3 reads CASSATREVGQPQHF. The CDR3 DNA follows: TGTGCCAGTAGTGCCACCAGGGAGGTGGGACAGCCCCAGCATTTT.

The gene calls are TRBV4-3 and TRBJ2-2; either TRBD1 or TRBD2 may fit D (5 bases each). The CDR3 extends over 14 amino acids. The germline V gene has CDR1 LGHNA and CDR2 YSLEER. The V gene lost 4 bases and the J gene lost 5 bases, with 11 bases spanning the gap. The CDR3 DNA follows: TGCGCCAGCAGCCGCAGGGAGAGAACCGGGGAGCTGTTTTTT. Encoded protein: CASSRRERTGELFF.

This clone was counted a few times. This chain links TRBV5-1 with TRBJ1-1, with 10 nucleotides matching TRBD1. The germline V gene encodes CDR1 SGHRS and CDR2 YFSETQ. V lost 4 bases and J lost 0; bases outside the gene matches: 6. The CDR3 is 16 residues long. The CDR3, as DNA: TGCGCCAGCAGCCCTGGACAGGGGGACCTGAACACTGAAGCTTTCTTT. Translating gives CASSPGQGDLNTEAFF.

This chain links TRBV6-6 with TRBJ2-7; TRBD2 matches at 10 bases. Germline V gene sequence: CDR1 MNHNY, CDR2 SVGAGI (reference sequence). J gave up 3 bases and V 7 bases, and 6 bases lay outside the gene matches. The CDR3 length is 14 residues. CDR3 amino acids: CASMRTSGLYEQYF. For the CDR3, the DNA is TGTGCCAGCATGCGGACTAGCGGCCTCTACGAGCAGTACTTC.

This chain joins TRBV5-4 and TRBJ1-3, with D possibly matching TRBD1 (5 bases). The CDR3 totals 17 residues. Germline CDR1 reads SGHNT; CDR2 reads YYREEE (reference sequence). V was trimmed by 0 bases and J by 0 bases, leaving 13 bases between them. DNA for the CDR3: TGTGCCAGCAGCTTGGGAGCCAGGGCGACCTCTGGAAACACCATATATTTT. Its protein product is CASSLGARATSGNTIYF. Based on the CDR3 plus reference TRBV5-4 and TRBJ1-3, the full variable domain is ETGVTQSPTHLIKTRGQQVTLRCSSQSGHNTVSWYQQALGQGPQFIFQYYREEENGRGNFPPRFSGLQFPNYSSELNVNALELDDSALYLCASSLGARATSGNTIYFGEGSWLTVV.

The J gene is TRBJ2-7, the V gene TRBV2, with unresolved D. Per the germline V gene, CDR1 is SNHLY and CDR2 is FYNNEI. Trimming left V 4 bases short and J 3 bases short, with 4 bases between. The CDR3 is 11 amino acids. CDR3 nucleotides: TGTGCCAGCAGTGTGGGCTACGAGCAGTACTTC. It encodes CASSVGYEQYF.

This chain uses TRBV28 with TRBJ1-4; 7 bases fit TRBD1. The V segment lost 8 bases and the J segment 7 bases; nucleotides outside the gene matches: 7. In germline, CDR1 is MDHEN, CDR2 SYDVKM. The length of the CDR3 is 13 residues. CDR3 residues: CASLETGSEKLFF. DNA for the CDR3: TGTGCCAGCCTTGAGACAGGGAGTGAAAAACTGTTTTTT.

This chain connects TRBV20-1 to TRBJ1-2; D perhaps matches TRBD1 (5 bases). The CDR3 consists of 10 residues. CDR1 and CDR2 (germline): DFQATT, SNEGSKA (reference sequence). The CDR3 region is CKALGDGYTF. The CDR3 region has the DNA TGCAAGGCCCTGGGGGATGGCTACACCTTC.

This clone was detected a few times. The chain employs TRBV10-3 and TRBJ1-4, with a weak D call TRBD1 (5 bases). This CDR3 is built from 14 residues. Trimming removed 6 bases from V and 5 bases from J, with 13 bases in between. Germline loops: CDR1 ENHRY, CDR2 SYGVKD. CDR3 DNA sequence: TGTGCCATCAGGGAACCGGGACCAAATGAAAAACTGTTTTTT. This encodes CAIREPGPNEKLFF.

V usage is TRBV28 and J usage is TRBJ1-5; no clear D. The germline gives CDR1 MDHEN, CDR2 SYDVKM. This CDR3 is built from 14 residues. Trimming took off 5 bases at V and 4 bases at J, with 12 bases between the two ends. CDR3 sequence: CASSPRLRNQPQHF. CDR3 DNA sequence: TGTGCCAGCAGTCCCAGACTCAGAAATCAGCCCCAGCATTTT.

This sequence joins TRBV2 and TRBJ2-5; 7 bases are shared with TRBD1. CDR3 length equals 13 residues. Germline values: CDR1 SNHLY, CDR2 FYNNEI. V was clipped by 6 bases and J by 3 bases; unmatched bases: 4. CDR3 in amino acids: CASSKDREETQYF. CDR3 nucleotide sequence: TGTGCCAGCAGCAAAGACAGGGAAGAGACCCAGTACTTC.

The rearrangement uses TRBV7-2 and TRBJ1-4, with D possibly matching TRBD1 (5 bases). This CDR3 is 15 amino acids long. Per the germline V gene, CDR1 is SGHTA and CDR2 is FQGNSA. V gave up 4 bases and J gave up 0 bases, with 9 bases separating them. CDR3 sequence: CASSSVGATNEKLFF. In nucleotides, the CDR3 is TGTGCCAGCAGCTCAGTGGGGGCAACTAATGAAAAACTGTTTTTT.

The rearrangement links TRBV7-8 to TRBJ1-4, with 12 positions matching TRBD1. Germline V gene data show CDR1 as SGHVS and CDR2 as FQNEAQ. With 5 bases clipped from V and 7 bases from J, the junction kept 14 bases outside the gene matches. The CDR3 runs to 18 residues. Here the CDR3 reads CASSPIAGQGARREKLFF. The CDR3 region has the DNA TGTGCCAGCAGCCCAATAGCGGGACAGGGGGCTAGGCGTGAAAAACTGTTTTTT.

This chain uses TRBV14 with TRBJ1-2; D remains ambiguous. V shed 8 bases and J shed 6 bases, with 16 bases lying between them. The CDR3 is 13 residues long. Germline loops: CDR1 SGHDN, CDR2 FVKESK. CDR3 DNA: TGTGCCAGCGGGGAGCTGGAGGGTAATGGCTACACCTTC. Translating it yields CASGELEGNGYTF.